These 8 T cell receptor beta chains originate from one sample sequenced in a study of regulatory dendritic cells for organ transplantation. The assay was immunoSEQ multiplex PCR, and TCRdb's table has in-frame clones only and misses some. This table holds around 8,000 clones, over 60% found once. Antigen specificity for these receptors is unknown. Sorted T cells were CFSE-labeled and cultured more than 4 days with allogeneic regulatory or mature dendritic cells at 1:10. The sequenced sample consisted of memory CD4+ T cells from blood cultured with dendritic cells. The subset denotes: CD45RO+ memory T cells. The receptors here all came from a human donor in good health.

The chain couples TRBV4-1 to TRBJ2-7; 10 bases match TRBD2. In germline, CDR1 is MGHRA, CDR2 YSYEKL. J was trimmed by 0 bases and V by 6 bases; bases with no gene match: 5. This CDR3 is 15 amino acids long. The DNA of the CDR3 is TGCGCCAGCAGACTAGCGGGGTTTAGCTCCTACGAGCAGTACTTC. Its translation: CASRLAGFSSYEQYF.

The sample holds one count of this clone. The V gene is TRBV11-3, the J gene TRBJ1-2; TRBD1 agrees at 8 bases. The trim removed 5 bases at V and 7 bases at J, leaving 6 bases unmatched. CDR3 size: 13 residues. Germline V gene lookup returns CDR1 SGHNT and CDR2 YENEEA. The CDR3 spells CASSAEDRVGYTF. The DNA for the CDR3 is TGTGCCAGCAGCGCAGAGGACAGGGTTGGCTACACCTTC.

The chain uses TRBV6-1 and TRBJ2-7; 10 nucleotides line up with TRBD1. V lost 6 bases, J lost 1 base, and 6 bases stayed unmatched. This CDR3 spans 15 amino acids. In germline, CDR1 is MNHNS, CDR2 SASEGT. CDR3 in DNA: TGTGCCAGCAGAGCGGACAGGGGGGGATCCTACGAGCAGTACTTC. Residues: CASRADRGGSYEQYF.

This chain links TRBV29-1 with TRBJ1-5; possibly TRBD1 for D (5 bases). V was shortened by 6 bases and J by 1 base, with 10 bases between the two germline ends. The CDR3 contains 13 residues. The V gene's germline CDR1 is SQVTM and CDR2 ANQGSEA. CDR3 sequence (DNA): TGCAGCGTGGGGGGGGGAAGCAATCAGCCCCAGCATTTT. Its protein is CSVGGGSNQPQHF.

This clone appeared a few times. The chain is built from TRBV6-5 and TRBJ1-6; no clear D. Trimming shortened V by 0 bases and J by 9 bases, and 6 bases separated the two germline ends. This CDR3 spans 13 amino acids. Per germline, CDR1 MNHEY and CDR2 SVGAGI. The DNA for the CDR3 is TGTGCCAGCAGTTACTCCTTCTCTTCACCCCTCCACTTT. This gives the protein CASSYSFSSPLHF.

As DNA, the CDR3 is TGCGCCAGCAGCTTGGCCGGGACACACTATGGAAACACCATATATTTT. It codes for CASSLAGTHYGNTIYF. The rearrangement links TRBV5-1 to TRBJ1-3; possibly TRBD1 for D (6 bases). CDR3 length equals 16 residues. V lost 0 bases and J lost 3, with 13 bases in between. Germline V lookup: CDR1 SGHRS, CDR2 YFSETQ.

V gene TRBV5-1 combines with J gene TRBJ1-4; a weak D match, TRBD1 (6 bases). CDR1 is SGHRS, CDR2 YFSETQ, per germline. The ends were cut back, 6 bases at V and 6 bases at J, with 9 bases in the middle. This CDR3 has 12 residues. Here the CDR3 reads CASTRGDEKLFF. The CDR3 DNA sequence: TGCGCCAGCACCAGGGGAGATGAAAAACTGTTTTTT.

The sample holds a few counts of this clone. The rearrangement joins TRBV2 to TRBJ2-7; a weak D match, TRBD1 (5 bases). Trimming stripped 6 bases from V and 1 base from J, with 10 bases between. Germline V lookup: CDR1 SNHLY, CDR2 FYNNEI. There are 13 residues in the CDR3. The CDR3 loop reads CASSVQGSYEQYF. The CDR3 DNA reads TGTGCCAGCAGCGTCCAGGGTTCCTACGAGCAGTACTTC.